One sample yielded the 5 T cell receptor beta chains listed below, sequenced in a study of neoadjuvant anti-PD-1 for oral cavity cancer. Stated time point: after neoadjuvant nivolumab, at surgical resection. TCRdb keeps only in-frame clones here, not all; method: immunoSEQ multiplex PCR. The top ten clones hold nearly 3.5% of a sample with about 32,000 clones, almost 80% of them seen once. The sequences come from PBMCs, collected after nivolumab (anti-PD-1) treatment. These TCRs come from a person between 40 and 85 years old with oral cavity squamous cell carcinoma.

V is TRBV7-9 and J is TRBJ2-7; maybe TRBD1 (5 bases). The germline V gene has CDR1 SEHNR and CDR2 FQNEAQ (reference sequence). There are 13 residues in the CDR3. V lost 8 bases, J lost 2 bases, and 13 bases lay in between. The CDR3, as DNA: TGTGCCAGCGGCCAGGGTCTCACCTACGAGCAGTACTTC. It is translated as CASGQGLTYEQYF.

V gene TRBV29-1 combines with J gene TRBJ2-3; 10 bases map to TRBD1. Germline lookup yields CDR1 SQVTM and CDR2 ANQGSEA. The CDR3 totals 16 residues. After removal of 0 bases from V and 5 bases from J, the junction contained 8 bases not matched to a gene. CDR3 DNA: TGCAGCGTTGAAGAAGGACGAGACAGGGGGCTAGATACGCAGTATTTT. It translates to CSVEEGRDRGLDTQYF.

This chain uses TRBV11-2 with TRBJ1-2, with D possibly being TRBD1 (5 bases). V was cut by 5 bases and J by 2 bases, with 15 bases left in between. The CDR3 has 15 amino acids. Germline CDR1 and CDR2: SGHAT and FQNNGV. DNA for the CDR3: TGTGCCAGCAGCAGCAAGGAGGGGATGAACTATGGCTACACCTTC. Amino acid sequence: CASSSKEGMNYGYTF.

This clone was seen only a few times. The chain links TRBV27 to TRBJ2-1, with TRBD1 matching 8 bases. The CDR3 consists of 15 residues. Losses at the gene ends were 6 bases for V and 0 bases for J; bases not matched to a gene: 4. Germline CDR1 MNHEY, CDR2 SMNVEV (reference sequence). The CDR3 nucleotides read TGTGCCAGCAGCGCCGGACAGGGCTCCTACAATGAGCAGTTCTTC. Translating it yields CASSAGQGSYNEQFF.

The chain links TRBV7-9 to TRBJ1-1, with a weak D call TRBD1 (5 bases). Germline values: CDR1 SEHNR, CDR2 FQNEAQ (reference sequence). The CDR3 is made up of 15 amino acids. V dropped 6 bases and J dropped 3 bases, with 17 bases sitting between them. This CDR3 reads CASSSGRGRDTEAFF. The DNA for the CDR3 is TGTGCCAGCAGTTCAGGGAGGGGAAGGGACACTGAAGCTTTCTTT.